This TCR beta chain was retrieved from a study of shared clonotypes between healthy human individuals. With unsorted samples, genomic DNA was obtained from 89 million or so PBMCs. It was 300 ng DNA, 28,000 or so T cell genomes, that went into each replicate PCR of unsorted PBMC. Clones were sequenced by immunoSEQ multiplex PCR, and TCRdb holds only the in-frame ones, with some missing. The sample records more than 450,000 clones, roughly 78% being singletons. V was cut by 0 bases and J by 4 bases, with 17 bases left in between. The CDR3 totals 17 residues. Germline V gene sequence: CDR1 SGDLS, CDR2 YYNGEE.

The sequence came from a woman aged 40-49 years in good health. Some clones in this sample may be carry-over from other donors' samples. The chain joins TRBV9 to TRBJ1-3; D remains unclear. The source material was PBMCs. The DNA of the CDR3 is TGTGCCAGCAGCGTAGGAACCCGCGGGGAAGCCGGAAACACCATATATTTT. This codes for CASSVGTRGEAGNTIYF.